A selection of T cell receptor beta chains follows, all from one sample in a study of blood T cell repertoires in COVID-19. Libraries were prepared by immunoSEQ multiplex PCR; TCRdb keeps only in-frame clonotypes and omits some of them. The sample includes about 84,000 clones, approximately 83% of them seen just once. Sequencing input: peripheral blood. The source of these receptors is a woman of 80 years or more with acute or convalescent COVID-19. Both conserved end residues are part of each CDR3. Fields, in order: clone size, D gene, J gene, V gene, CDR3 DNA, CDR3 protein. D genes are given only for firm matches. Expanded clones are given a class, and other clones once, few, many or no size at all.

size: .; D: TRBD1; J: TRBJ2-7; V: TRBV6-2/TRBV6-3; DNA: TGTGCCAGCAGCGACAGGGGCTACGAGCAGTACTTC; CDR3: CASSDRGYEQYF
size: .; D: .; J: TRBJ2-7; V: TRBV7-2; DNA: TGTGCCAGCAGCTCCCAGGGGACCGGATGGTACGAGCAGTACTTC; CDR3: CASSSQGTGWYEQYF
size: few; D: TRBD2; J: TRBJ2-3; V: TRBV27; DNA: TGTGCCAGCAGTCCTAGCGGGAGGACCGATACGCAGTATTTT; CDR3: CASSPSGRTDTQYF
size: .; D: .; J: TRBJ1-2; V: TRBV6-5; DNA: TGTGCCAGCAGTTACCCCGGCAGGGTCCGCTATGGCTACACCTTC; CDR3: CASSYPGRVRYGYTF
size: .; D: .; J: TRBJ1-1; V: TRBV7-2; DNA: TGTGCCAGCAGCTTAGAATGGGGGGTGGGGAACACTGAAGCTTTCTTT; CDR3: CASSLEWGVGNTEAFF
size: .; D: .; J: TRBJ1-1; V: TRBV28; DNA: TGTGCCATTTTGGGGCACTTGAACACTGAAGCTTTCTTT; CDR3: CAILGHLNTEAFF
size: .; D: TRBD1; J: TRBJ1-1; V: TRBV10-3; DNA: TGTGCCATCAGTGAGTTAATTGGACAGGGTGGGGGCACTGAAGCTTTCTTT; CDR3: CAISELIGQGGGTEAFF
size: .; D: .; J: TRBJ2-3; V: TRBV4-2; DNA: TGTGCCAGCAGCCAAGTAACCGCGAACACAGATACGCAGTATTTT; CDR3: CASSQVTANTDTQYF
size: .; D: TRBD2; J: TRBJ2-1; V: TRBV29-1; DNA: TGCAGCCTCCTTGCCCAGCGGGGGGGGAGCTCCTACAATGAGCAGTTCTTC; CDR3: CSLLAQRGGSSYNEQFF
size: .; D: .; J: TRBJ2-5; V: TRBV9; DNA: TGTGCCAGCAGCGCCGAGGACAGACCTCAAGAGACCCAGTACTTC; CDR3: CASSAEDRPQETQYF
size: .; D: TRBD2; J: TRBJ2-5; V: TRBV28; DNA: TGTGCCAGCAGCTCGTGGGGACTAGCGGGAGCAGAGACCCAGTACTTC; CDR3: CASSSWGLAGAETQYF
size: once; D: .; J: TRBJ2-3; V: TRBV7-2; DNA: TGTGCCAGCTCCTATTGGGGGGAGGATACGCAGTATTTT; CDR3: CASSYWGEDTQYF
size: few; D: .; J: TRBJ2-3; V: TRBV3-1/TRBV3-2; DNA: TGTGCCAGCAGCCAAGACACCTACACAGATACGCAGTATTTT; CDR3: CASSQDTYTDTQYF
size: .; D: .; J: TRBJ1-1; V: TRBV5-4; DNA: TGTGCCAGCAGCTTGGGCCCGGAGGCTTTCTTT; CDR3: CASSLGPEAFF
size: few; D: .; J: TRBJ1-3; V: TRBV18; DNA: TGTGCCAGCTCAACTGGGTCCCTAGGGGGCTCTGGAAACACCATATATTTT; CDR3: CASSTGSLGGSGNTIYF